The clone carrying this TCR beta chain has just a few counts. The target antigen is unknown. This entry comes from a study of blood T cells in healthy people across ages. Overall study findings and caveats: TCR beta diversity per million T cells fell roughly linearly with age.

With a J-beta primer mix and a sample-barcoded 5' primer, a second PCR ran about 7 to 12 cycles. With 12 random nucleotides, a template-switch adaptor tagged each individual cDNA molecule. Via MiXCR, TCRdb re-called the 5' RACE reads, giving one row per CDR3 protein. The profile covers hundreds of thousands of distinct CDR3 sequences, with over 40% appearing a single time and 25% to 35% taken by the ten largest. The V end lost 2 bases, the J end lost 7 bases, and 11 bases lay between the germline ends. The length of the CDR3 is 14 residues. The germline gives CDR1 MDHEN, CDR2 SYDVKM. The sequenced sample was blood. The chain joins TRBV28 to TRBJ1-4; D not certain. This sequence was found in an elderly man in good health. The CDR3 coding sequence is TGTGCCAGCAGTTTAATAGGGTTGGGTGAAAAACTGTTTTTT. Translating it yields CASSLIGLGEKLFF.